The clone carrying this T cell receptor (beta chain) was counted a few times. Trimming took 4 bases from V and 1 from J; bases not matched to a gene: 11. Germline V lookup: CDR1 KGHSH, CDR2 LQKENI. There are 17 residues in the CDR3. 5'RACE, which relied on constant-segment primers, yielded TCR alpha and TCR beta cDNA libraries carrying sample barcodes and UMIs. TCRdb re-analysed the 5' RACE reads in MiXCR, keeping a single row per CDR3 protein. The sample carries fewer than 600,000 distinct CDR3 sequences, less than 25% recorded once. The data are from a study of T-cell memory formation after mild COVID-19. For the study at large: Largely donor-specific TCR clusters were found.

Sequenced input: PBMCs or a T cell subset sorted from them (not recorded which). The sequence derives from an adult woman who had mild COVID-19 (a few samples of this study predate the infection). Cell type and time point are not known. The chain couples TRBV18 to TRBJ2-5, with 8 bases matching TRBD1. The DNA of the CDR3 is TGTGCCAGCTCACGAACACCGGGACAGGCCTTCCAAGAGACCCAGTACTTC. As protein: CASSRTPGQAFQETQYF.